This section outlines one TCR beta chain sequence together with its context. This clone was observed once. The specificity of this receptor is unknown. No much larger clonotype is one base removed from it; base qualities were not supplied. The control group consisted of approximately 10 patients who received myeloablative marrow transplants with methotrexate plus a calcineurin inhibitor and who were sampled 1 year after transplant. Peripheral blood and bone marrow mononuclear cells were isolated by Ficoll-Hypaque density centrifugation and cryopreserved. This entry is derived from a study of T cells after posttransplantation cyclophosphamide (dated by TCRdb to the mid-2010s). As for the study more broadly: Using TRB sequencing, the study followed how the T cell repertoire rebuilt after myeloablative bone marrow transplantation with posttransplantation cyclophosphamide given as GVHD prophylaxis. TRA and TRB clonality were tightly correlated in several samples, so subsequent TCR analyses focused on TRB only. Samples from approximately 40 PTCy-treated patients and roughly 17 related bone marrow donors of those patients were subjected to antigen receptor sequencing. Blood from all 35 or so PTCy patients who had 1-year posttransplant specimens underwent TRB sequencing. Public TRB sequences were queried against a database of over 3,600 sequences associated with responses to pathogens, tumor antigens, self-antigens and alloantigens. In 3 patients, up to about 3 additional blood samples taken between 2 and 5.2 years after transplant also underwent TRB sequencing, as did pretransplant blood from 4 patients.

Results the study describes overall, beyond this receptor: The TRB repertoires of T cells infiltrating skin or GI tract showed only limited overlap with the TRB repertoires of T cells in blood. Across around 48 patients, recipient CMV seropositivity and CMV reactivation were highly associated with TRB clonality; PTCy diversity was similar to CNI/methotrexate controls. Donor-recipient similarity was low at 1-2 months but rose over the first year, and later blood repertoires were often dominated by donor CD8+ memory clones.

TRB sequencing used genomic DNA with the immunoSEQ assay at survey resolution or the hsTCRB kit. Turning to the authors' computational methods: Initial read processing used immunoSEQ software, and repertoire analyses used the LymphoSeq R package. Clonality was calculated as 1 minus normalized Shannon entropy, and the Gini coefficient was also calculated for each TRB dataset. To infer phenotypes in unsorted samples, TRB sequences from sorted subsets of the recipient or donor were mapped onto unsorted samples from the same recipient. What TCRdb holds here is the immuneACCESS table cut down to in-frame rearrangements. Part of the clones is not present; checked against another copy, under half of the missing clones reflect an unresolved V gene, and the others are unexplained. V and J calls and clone size come straight from that table; D and trimming were deduced from the DNA. In all, the sample holds 20,000 to 25,000 clones, and 75% to 90% of those were seen once. The ten largest clones add up to around 2% of the sample.

Clipping removes 9 bases from V and 7 bases from J, with 6 as the unmatched junction base count. The germline V gene (reference sequence) yields LNHDA for CDR1 and SQIVND for CDR2. The cysteine opens and the phenylalanine closes a CDR3 of 14 amino acids. The read is trimmed to its CDR3 DNA, 42 bases read in frame from base 1. In this chain, TRBV19 is recombined with TRBJ2-2; a stretch of 12 junction bases matches TRBD2. The specimen comprised PBMCs, sampled roughly 390 days after allogeneic stem cell transplant with calcineurin inhibitor and methotrexate. The TCR was taken from a female patient younger than 45 who received an allogeneic stem cell transplant from an unrelated donor, was CMV-positive, and had acute and chronic GVHD. Following a transplant, some T cells may be graft donor cells, not patient cells. The CDR3: CASRTSGTGGELFF. The nucleotide sequence reads TGTGCCAGCCGGACTAGCGGGACGGGCGGGGAGCTGTTTTTT. The reference TRBV19 and TRBJ2-2 proteins fill in what lies around the CDR3, so the full variable domain reads DGGITQSPKYLFRKEGQNVTLSCEQNLNHDAMYWYRQDPGQGLRLIYYSQIVNDFQKGDIAEGYSVSREKKESFPLTVTSAQKNPTAFYLCASRTSGTGGELFFGEGSRLTVL.